This T cell receptor beta chain was identified in a study of blood T cell repertoires in COVID-19 (dated by TCRdb to about 2020). At the level of the whole study: The collaborator samples originated in the United States, Italy and Spain and spanned the acute and convalescent phases of COVID-19. The material from the prospective study consisted of cDNA or gDNA derived from T cells, B-cell-depleted T cells, or PBMCs. Subjects who had been exposed to COVID-19, were actively infected with it, or had recovered from it provided the deeply sampled blood TCRbeta repertoires that made up the dataset. The repertoires were released in a freely available public database meant as a resource for research on the immune response to SARS-CoV-2. The samples were drawn from two sources: the first 160 participants of the ongoing ImmuneRACE study, and 950 to 1,500 subjects contributed by 6 global collaborators. Sample metadata almost always included a de-identified subject ID, COVID-19 status, age in years and sex. HLA class I and class II types, where available, came from metadata supplied by the sample provider rather than from assay-based typing.

TCRbeta CDR3 regions were amplified from genomic DNA using the immunoSEQ Assay, a bias-controlled multiplex PCR. The paper's processing steps were these. Nucleated cell counts per sample were estimated from amplification of reference gene primers within the assay. To quantify the absolute abundance of each unique TCRbeta CDR3 rearrangement, sequence reads were collapsed and filtered. Productive Simpson clonality was computed per sample as the square root of Simpson's diversity index over productive rearrangements. TCRdb holds this immuneACCESS table with in-frame rearrangements only. Some clones are missing; in checked studies, unresolved V genes explain under half, and the rest has no known cause. D and trimming were read from the DNA, whereas the V and J calls and clone size are those reported in that table. The sample table holds about 58,000 clones, of which approximately 86% were seen once. Clones ranked in the top ten supply 7.4% of the sample.

The collaborating institutions used their own protocols to collect whole blood in K2EDTA tubes. For TCRbeta analysis, collaborators shipped samples as frozen whole blood, isolated PBMCs, or DNA extracted from either of those sample types. Of note for this clone: It has no known antigen specificity. Base quality data are lacking; no much larger clone is found one base away.

From a lookup of the germline V gene, CDR1 and CDR2 are MNHEY and SVGAGI. After removal of 7 bases from V and 3 bases from J, the junction retains 6 bases not matched to a gene. From the cysteine through the phenylalanine, the CDR3 covers 13 amino acids. Only CDR3 DNA remains: 39 bases, in frame from the first base. Beyond this particular receptor, the publication reports: The amount of clinical and demographic metadata varied by source and participant and was provided uncurated.

The sequence came from a human donor with active COVID-19. The donor label of this sample is uncertain. Recombination joined TRBV6-5 with TRBJ2-7, with TRBD1 identical over 7 junction bases. The sequenced material came from peripheral blood. DNA sequence: TGTGCCAGCACGGCAGGGGGATTCTACGAGCAGTACTTC. The resulting protein is CASTAGGFYEQYF.